This TCR beta chain was documented in a study of vaccination effects on CD4 cells after COVID-19. Remarks on this clone: Its matching antigen is unknown.

Subsequent to roughly 9 days of culture, CD4+ T cells were isolated. Every participant took two doses of the BNT162b2 or mRNA-1273 vaccine. Nucleocapsid antibody tests were negative, and the vaccine recipients had no prior SARS-CoV-2 infection. V was cut by 5 bases and J by 0 bases, with 8 bases left in between. This CDR3 contains 14 residues. Per the germline V gene, CDR1 is LNHDA and CDR2 is SQIVND (reference sequence). Method: immunoSEQ multiplex PCR; TCRdb's copy keeps in-frame clones and lacks some. The data contain approximately 47,000 clones, 70% of them singletons. The clonotype comes from a human donor who received a COVID-19 vaccine. This rearrangement joins TRBV19 to TRBJ1-3, with D unclear. Sequenced here: CD4+ T cells from PBMCs cultured without peptide, sampled after COVID-19 vaccination. Here the CDR3 reads CASSARVSGNTIYF. In nucleotides, the CDR3 is TGTGCCAGTAGTGCCAGAGTCTCTGGAAACACCATATATTTT.